This TCR beta chain appears in the sequencing data of a study of human T cells and chemical hapten exposure. Study-level information: Per-sample TCR yield variability stemmed mainly from small pooled library volume differences.

As for time point: healthy volunteer bleed at 2 weeks. RNA extraction used unfractionated whole blood as the source of total RNA. As the library was built, unique molecular identifiers were attached to individual cDNA molecules. TCRdb re-analysed the RACE reads in MiXCR, keeping a single row per CDR3 protein. Among 130,000 or so distinct CDR3 sequences listed, 9% to 10% were seen once. For this clonotype: Its antigen remains unidentified.

Study results and limitations: Unchanged with DPC sensitization were TCRs above 1 in 1000 frequency.

CDR1 LGHNT and CDR2 FRNRAP come from the germline V gene. V dropped 1 base and J dropped 3 bases, with 9 bases sitting between them. CDR3 size: 15 residues. This chain uses TRBV12-5 with TRBJ1-4; maybe TRBD1 (5 bases). The source of this sequence is a male donor in good health. Some clones in this sample may be carry-over from other donors' samples. Sequencing was carried out using whole blood. CDR3 sequence reads: CASGLEGSANEKLFF. DNA of the CDR3: TGTGCTAGTGGTTTGGAGGGGTCGGCTAATGAAAAACTGTTTTTT.